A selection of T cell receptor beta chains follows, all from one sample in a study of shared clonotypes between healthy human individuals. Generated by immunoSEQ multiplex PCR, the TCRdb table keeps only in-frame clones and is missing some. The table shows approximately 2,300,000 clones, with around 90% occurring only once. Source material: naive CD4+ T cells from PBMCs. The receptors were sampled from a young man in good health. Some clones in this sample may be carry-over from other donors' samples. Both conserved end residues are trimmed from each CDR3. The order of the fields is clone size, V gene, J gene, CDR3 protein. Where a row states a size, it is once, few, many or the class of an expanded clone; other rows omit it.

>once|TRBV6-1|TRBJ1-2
ASSEAPGYFYGYT
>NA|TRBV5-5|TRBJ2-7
ASSLGSRNYEQY
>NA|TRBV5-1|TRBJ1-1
ASRGDTGRLDTEAF
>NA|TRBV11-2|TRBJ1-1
ASSYRAGNTEAF
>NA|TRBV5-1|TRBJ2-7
ASSLALGGVWYEQY
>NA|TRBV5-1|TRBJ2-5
ASSLAGSGETQY
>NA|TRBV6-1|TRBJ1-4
ASSAGRAEKLF
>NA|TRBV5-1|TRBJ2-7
ASSLATSGRYYEQY
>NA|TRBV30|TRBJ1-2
AWSESRDGYT
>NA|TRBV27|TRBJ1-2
ASSFLDKSYGYT
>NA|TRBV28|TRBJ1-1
ASSPGFMNTEAF
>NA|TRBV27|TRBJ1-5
ASSFSGANQPQH
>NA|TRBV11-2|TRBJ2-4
ASSPDRGGIQY
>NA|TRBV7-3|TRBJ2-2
ASSRGPPQANTGELF
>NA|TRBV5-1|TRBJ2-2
ASTPDRGQIGELF
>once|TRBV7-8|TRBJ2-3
ATTTGVRTDTQY
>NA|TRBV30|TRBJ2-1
AWSVRGLGEQF
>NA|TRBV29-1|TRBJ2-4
SVTDIAKNIQY
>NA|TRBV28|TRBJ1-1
ASSPIGRYTEAF
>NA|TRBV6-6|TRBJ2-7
ASSYSGLQAAYEQY
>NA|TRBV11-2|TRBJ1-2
ASSFGRTSGTYGYT
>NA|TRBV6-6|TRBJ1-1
ASSSRPFQEAF
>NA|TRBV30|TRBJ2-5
AWRTGLGETQY
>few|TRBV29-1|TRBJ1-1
SVERRLMNTEAF
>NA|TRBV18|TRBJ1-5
ASSPGQGVGQPQH
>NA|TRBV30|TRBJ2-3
AWSVQGETVPDTQY
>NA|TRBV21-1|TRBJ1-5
ASSCREEGSNQPQH
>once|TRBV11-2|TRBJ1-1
ASSSFRQGKTEAF
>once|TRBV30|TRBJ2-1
AWSADASGRAYNEQF
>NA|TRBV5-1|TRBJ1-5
ASSLEGPQPQH
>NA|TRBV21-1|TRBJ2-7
ASSSRAGTLSYEQY
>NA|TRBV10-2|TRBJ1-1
ASRIGRTGNLGVMNTEAF